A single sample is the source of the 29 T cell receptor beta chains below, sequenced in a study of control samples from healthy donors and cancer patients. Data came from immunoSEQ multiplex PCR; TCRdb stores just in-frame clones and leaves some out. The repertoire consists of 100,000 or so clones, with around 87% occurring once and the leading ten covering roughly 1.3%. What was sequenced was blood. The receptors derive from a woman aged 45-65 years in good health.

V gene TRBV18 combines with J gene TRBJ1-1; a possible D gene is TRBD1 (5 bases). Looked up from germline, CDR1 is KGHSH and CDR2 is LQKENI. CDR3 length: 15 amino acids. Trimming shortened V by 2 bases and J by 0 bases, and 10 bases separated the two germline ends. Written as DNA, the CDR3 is TGTGCCAGCTCACCAGACAGCTTCATGAACACTGAAGCTTTCTTT. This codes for CASSPDSFMNTEAFF.

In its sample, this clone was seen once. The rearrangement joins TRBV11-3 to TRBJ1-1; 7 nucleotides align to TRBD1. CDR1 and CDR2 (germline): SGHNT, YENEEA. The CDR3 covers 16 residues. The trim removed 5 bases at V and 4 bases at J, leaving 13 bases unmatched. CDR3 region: CASSPRQGAGGTEAFF. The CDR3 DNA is TGTGCCAGCAGCCCCCGACAGGGAGCCGGTGGCACTGAAGCTTTCTTT.

The CDR3, as DNA: TGTGCCAGCAGTTCCCTCGACTACAATGAGCAGTTCTTC. Residues: CASSSLDYNEQFF. V usage is TRBV27 and J usage is TRBJ2-1; D gene ambiguous. The CDR3 is 13 residues long. V was shortened by 4 bases and J by 3 bases, with 7 bases between the two germline ends. Per the germline V gene, CDR1 is MNHEY and CDR2 is SMNVEV (reference sequence).

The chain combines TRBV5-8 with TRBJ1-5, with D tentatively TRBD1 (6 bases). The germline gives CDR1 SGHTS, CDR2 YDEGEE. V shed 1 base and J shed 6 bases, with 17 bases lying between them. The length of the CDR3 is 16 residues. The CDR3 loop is CASSLLSGEVSQPQHF. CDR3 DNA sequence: TGTGCCAGCAGCTTGTTGTCAGGGGAGGTTAGTCAGCCCCAGCATTTT.

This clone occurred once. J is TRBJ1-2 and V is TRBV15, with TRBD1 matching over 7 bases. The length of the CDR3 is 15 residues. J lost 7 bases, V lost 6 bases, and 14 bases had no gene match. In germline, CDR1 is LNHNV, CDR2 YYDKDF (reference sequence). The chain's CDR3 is CATRGFRQGSAGYTF. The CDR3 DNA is TGTGCCACCAGGGGATTCCGACAGGGATCGGCTGGCTACACCTTC.

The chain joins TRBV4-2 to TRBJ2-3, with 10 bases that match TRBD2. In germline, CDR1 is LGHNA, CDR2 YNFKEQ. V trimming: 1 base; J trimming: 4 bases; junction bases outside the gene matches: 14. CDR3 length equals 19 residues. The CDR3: CASSQAFPPGAGGPDTQYF. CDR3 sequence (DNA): TGTGCCAGCAGCCAAGCATTCCCGCCGGGAGCGGGGGGGCCAGATACGCAGTATTTT.

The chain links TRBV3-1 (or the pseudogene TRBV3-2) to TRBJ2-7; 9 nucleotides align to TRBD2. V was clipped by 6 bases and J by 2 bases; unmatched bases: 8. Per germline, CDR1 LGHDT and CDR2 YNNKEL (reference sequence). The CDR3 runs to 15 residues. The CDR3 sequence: CASSHSSSGTYEQYF. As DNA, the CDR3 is TGTGCCAGCAGTCATAGTTCTAGCGGGACCTACGAGCAGTACTTC.

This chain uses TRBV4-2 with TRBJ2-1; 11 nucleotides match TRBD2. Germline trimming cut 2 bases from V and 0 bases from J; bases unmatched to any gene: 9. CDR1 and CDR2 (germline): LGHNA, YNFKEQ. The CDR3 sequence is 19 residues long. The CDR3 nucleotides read TGTGCCAGCAGCCAATCTAGCGGGGGGACCGGAAGCTCCTACAATGAGCAGTTCTTC. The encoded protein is CASSQSSGGTGSSYNEQFF.

CDR3 in amino acids: CASSLDHSTRGYTF. DNA for the CDR3: TGTGCCAGCAGCTTAGATCACAGTACTCGTGGCTACACCTTC. V and J are TRBV11-3 and TRBJ1-2, with D uncertain. V gave up 0 bases and J gave up 7 bases, with 12 bases separating them. CDR3 length: 14 amino acids. Germline V gene lookup returns CDR1 SGHNT and CDR2 YENEEA.

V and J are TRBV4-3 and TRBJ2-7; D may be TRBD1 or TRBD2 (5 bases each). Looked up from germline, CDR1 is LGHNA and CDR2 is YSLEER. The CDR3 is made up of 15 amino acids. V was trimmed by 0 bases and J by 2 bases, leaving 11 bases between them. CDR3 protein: CASSQEAGAPYEQYF. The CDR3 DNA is TGCGCCAGCAGCCAAGAGGCCGGGGCCCCCTACGAGCAGTACTTC.

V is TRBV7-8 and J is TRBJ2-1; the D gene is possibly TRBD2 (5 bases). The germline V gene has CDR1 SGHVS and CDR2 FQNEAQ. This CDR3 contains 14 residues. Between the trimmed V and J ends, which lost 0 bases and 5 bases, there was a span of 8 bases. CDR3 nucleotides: TGTGCCAGCAGCTTAGCTTCCGGGAACAATGAGCAGTTCTTC. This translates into CASSLASGNNEQFF. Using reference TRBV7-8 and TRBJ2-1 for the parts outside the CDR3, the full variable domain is GAGVSQSPRYKVAKRGQDVALRCDPISGHVSLFWYQQALGQGPEFLTYFQNEAQLDKSGLPSDRFFAERPEGSVSTLKIQRTQQEDSAVYLCASSLASGNNEQFFGPGTRLTVL.

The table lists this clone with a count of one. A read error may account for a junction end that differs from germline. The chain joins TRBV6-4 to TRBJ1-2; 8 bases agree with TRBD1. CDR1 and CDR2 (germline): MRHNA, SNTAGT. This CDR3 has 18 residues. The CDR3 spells CASSDYPISTGEWYGYTF. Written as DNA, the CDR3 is TGTGCCAGCAGCGACTACCCCATTTCGACAGGGGAATGGTATGGCTACACCTTC.

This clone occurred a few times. CDR3 nucleotide sequence: TGTGCCAGCAGCACAGCCCCAGACAGGACCAATGAGCAGTTCTTC. Protein: CASSTAPDRTNEQFF. V usage is TRBV7-9 and J usage is TRBJ2-1; D perhaps matches TRBD1 (6 bases). Germline CDR1 is SEHNR and CDR2 is FQNEAQ (reference sequence). V lost 5 bases and J lost 6, with 17 bases in between. CDR3 length equals 15 residues.

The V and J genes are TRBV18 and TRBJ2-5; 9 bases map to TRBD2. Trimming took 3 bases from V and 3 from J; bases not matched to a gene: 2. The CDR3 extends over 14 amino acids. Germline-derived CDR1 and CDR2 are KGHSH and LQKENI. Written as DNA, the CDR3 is TGTGCCAGCTCACCCGGGACTAGCAAAGAGACCCAGTACTTC. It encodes CASSPGTSKETQYF.

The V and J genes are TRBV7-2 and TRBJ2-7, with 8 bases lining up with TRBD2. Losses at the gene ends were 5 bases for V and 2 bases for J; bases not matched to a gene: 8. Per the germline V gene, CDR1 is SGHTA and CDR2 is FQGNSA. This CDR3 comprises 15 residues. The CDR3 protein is CASSRGPAGAYEQYF. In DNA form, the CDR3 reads TGTGCCAGCAGCCGGGGGCCAGCGGGGGCCTACGAGCAGTACTTC. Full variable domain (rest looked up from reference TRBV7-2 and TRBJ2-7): GAGVSQSPSNKVTEKGKDVELRCDPISGHTALYWYRQSLGQGLEFLIYFQGNSAPDKSGLPSDRFSAERTGGSVSTLTIQRTQQEDSAVYLCASSRGPAGAYEQYFGPGTRLTVT.

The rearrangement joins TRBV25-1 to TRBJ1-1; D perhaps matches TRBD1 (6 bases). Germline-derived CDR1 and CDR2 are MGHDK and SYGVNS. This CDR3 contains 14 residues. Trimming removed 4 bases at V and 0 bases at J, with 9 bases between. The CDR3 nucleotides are TGTGCCAGCAGTGCGGACAGCATGAACACTGAAGCTTTCTTT. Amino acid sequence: CASSADSMNTEAFF.

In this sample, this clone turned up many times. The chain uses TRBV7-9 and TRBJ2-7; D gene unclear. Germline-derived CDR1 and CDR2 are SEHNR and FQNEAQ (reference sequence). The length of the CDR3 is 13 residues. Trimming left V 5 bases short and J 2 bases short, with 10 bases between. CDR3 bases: TGTGCCAGCAGCCCACGAGGTCCCTACGAGCAGTACTTC. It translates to CASSPRGPYEQYF.

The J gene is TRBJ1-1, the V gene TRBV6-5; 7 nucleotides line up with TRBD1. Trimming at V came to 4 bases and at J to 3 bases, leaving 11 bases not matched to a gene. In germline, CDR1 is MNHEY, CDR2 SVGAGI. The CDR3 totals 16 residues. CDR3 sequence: CASSSYRGKFDTEAFF. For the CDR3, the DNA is TGTGCCAGCAGTTCCTACAGGGGAAAATTTGACACTGAAGCTTTCTTT.

In nucleotides, the CDR3 is TGTGCCAGCAGTTACCCCGGGACTAGCGGAGATACGCAGTATTTT. It yields the protein CASSYPGTSGDTQYF. This chain joins TRBV6-2 or TRBV6-3 and TRBJ2-3, with 11 bases identical to TRBD2. The germline CDR1 and CDR2 sequences are MNHEY and SVGEGT. The CDR3 runs to 15 residues. The trim removed 2 bases at V and 5 bases at J, leaving 3 bases unmatched.

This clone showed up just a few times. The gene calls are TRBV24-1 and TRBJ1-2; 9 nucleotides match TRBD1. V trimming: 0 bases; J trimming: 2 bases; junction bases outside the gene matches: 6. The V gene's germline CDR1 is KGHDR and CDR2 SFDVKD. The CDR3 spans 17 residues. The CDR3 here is CATSDLAGQGHNYGYTF. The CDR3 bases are TGTGCCACCAGTGATTTGGCGGGACAGGGCCACAACTATGGCTACACCTTC.

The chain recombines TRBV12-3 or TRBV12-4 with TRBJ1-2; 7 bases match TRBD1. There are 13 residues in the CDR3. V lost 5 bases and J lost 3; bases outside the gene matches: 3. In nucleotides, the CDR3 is TGTGCCAGCAGTCCGGACAGGTACTATGGCTACACCTTC. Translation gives CASSPDRYYGYTF.

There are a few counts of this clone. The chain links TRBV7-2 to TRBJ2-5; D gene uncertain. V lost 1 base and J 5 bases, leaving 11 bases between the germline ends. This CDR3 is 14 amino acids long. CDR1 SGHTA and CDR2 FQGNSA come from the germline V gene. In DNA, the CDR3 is TGTGCCAGCAGCTTAGTCGCTAGAAGGGAGACCCAGTACTTC. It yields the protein CASSLVARRETQYF.

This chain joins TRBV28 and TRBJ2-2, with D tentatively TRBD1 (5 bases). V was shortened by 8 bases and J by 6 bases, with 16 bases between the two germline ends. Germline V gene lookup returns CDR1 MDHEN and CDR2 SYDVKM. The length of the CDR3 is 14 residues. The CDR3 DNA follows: TGTGCCAGCGTATCAGGGAAGTTTGCCGGGGAGCTGTTTTTT. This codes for CASVSGKFAGELFF.

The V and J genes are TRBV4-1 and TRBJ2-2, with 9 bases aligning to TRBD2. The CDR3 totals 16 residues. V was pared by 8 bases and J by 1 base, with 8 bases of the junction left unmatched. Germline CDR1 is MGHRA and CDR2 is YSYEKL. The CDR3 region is CASEPSGIMNTGELFF. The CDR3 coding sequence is TGCGCCAGCGAGCCTAGCGGGATTATGAACACCGGGGAGCTGTTTTTT.

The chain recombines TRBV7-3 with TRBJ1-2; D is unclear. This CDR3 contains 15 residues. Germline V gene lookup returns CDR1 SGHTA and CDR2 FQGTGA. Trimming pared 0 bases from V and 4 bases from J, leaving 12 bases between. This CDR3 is CASSLTHEPLYGYTF. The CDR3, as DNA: TGTGCCAGCAGCTTAACCCACGAACCACTCTATGGCTACACCTTC.

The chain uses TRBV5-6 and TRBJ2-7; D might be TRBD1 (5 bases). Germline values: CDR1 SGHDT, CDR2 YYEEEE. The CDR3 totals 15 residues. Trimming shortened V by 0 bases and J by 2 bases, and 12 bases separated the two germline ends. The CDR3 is CASSLAQEGPYEQYF. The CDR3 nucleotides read TGTGCCAGCAGCTTGGCACAGGAAGGACCCTACGAGCAGTACTTC. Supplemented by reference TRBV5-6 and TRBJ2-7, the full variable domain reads DAGVTQSPTHLIKTRGQQVTLRCSPKSGHDTVSWYQQALGQGPQFIFQYYEEEERQRGNFPDRFSGHQFPNYSSELNVNALLLGDSALYLCASSLAQEGPYEQYFGPGTRLTVT.

In DNA, the CDR3 is TGTGCCGCGGGACAGGGGAGGAAGCCCCAGCATTTT. Translated: CAAGQGRKPQHF. The chain uses TRBV28 and TRBJ1-5, with TRBD1 matching 10 bases. The CDR3 spans 12 residues. Germline V CDR1 and CDR2: MDHEN, SYDVKM. V dropped 11 bases and J dropped 8; count of bases not matched to a gene: 6.

The CDR3 sequence: CASSGGQRSNQPQHF. The CDR3 nucleotides read TGTGCCAGCAGCGGTGGACAGAGAAGCAATCAGCCCCAGCATTTT. The chain has TRBV5-5 and TRBJ1-5; a weak D match, TRBD1 (6 bases). CDR1 and CDR2 (germline): SGHKS, YYEKEE (reference sequence). This CDR3 comprises 15 residues. Trimming cost V 4 bases and J 1 base, with 12 bases left between them.

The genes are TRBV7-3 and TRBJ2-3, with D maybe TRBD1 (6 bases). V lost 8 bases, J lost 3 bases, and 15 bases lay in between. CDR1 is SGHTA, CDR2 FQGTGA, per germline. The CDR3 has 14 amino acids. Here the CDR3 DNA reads TGTGCCAGCGCCCGGGACATCCAAACAGATACGCAGTATTTT. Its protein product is CASARDIQTDTQYF.